The 2 T cell receptor beta chains below were found in one sample sequenced in a study of blood T cell repertoires in COVID-19. Only in-frame clones appear in the TCRdb table, and some are missing; sequencing was by immunoSEQ multiplex PCR. The data hold about 300,000 clones, with 89% observed a single time. The sample consisted of peripheral blood. Receptor source: a woman aged 30 to 39 with COVID-19, enrolled during active disease.

This clone has a single count. This rearrangement joins TRBV11-2 to TRBJ1-6; a weak D match, TRBD1 (5 bases). The CDR3 is 14 amino acids. The V end lost 4 bases, the J end lost 9 bases, and 13 bases lay between the germline ends. Germline CDR1 SGHAT, CDR2 FQNNGV. CDR3: CASSSTGAVSPLHF. The CDR3 DNA reads TGTGCCAGCAGCTCCACAGGTGCCGTTTCACCCCTCCACTTT.

V usage is TRBV20-1 and J usage is TRBJ1-1; D is unclear. This CDR3 comprises 12 residues. V lost 3 bases, J lost 10 bases, and 15 bases lay in between. Germline-derived CDR1 and CDR2 are DFQATT and SNEGSKA (reference sequence). Here the CDR3 DNA reads TGCAGTGCTAGTGTACGTCCGGGAATAGCTTTCTTT. Encoded protein: CSASVRPGIAFF.